One sample yielded the 11 T cell receptor beta chains listed below, sequenced in a study of blood T cell repertoires in COVID-19. Profiled with immunoSEQ multiplex PCR; TCRdb holds only in-frame clones, not every one. The data hold 270,000 or so clones, with roughly 83% observed a single time. Sequencing was performed on peripheral blood. The receptors shown here come from a human donor with COVID-19, enrolled during active disease. The donor label of this sample is uncertain.

This chain links TRBV28 with TRBJ2-7; 8 bases line up with TRBD1. The length of the CDR3 is 14 residues. V dropped 6 bases and J dropped 2; count of bases not matched to a gene: 6. The germline V gene encodes CDR1 MDHEN and CDR2 SYDVKM. CDR3 amino acids: CASRRGQGTYEQYF. DNA of the CDR3: TGTGCCAGCAGACGAGGACAGGGAACCTACGAGCAGTACTTC.

The rearrangement links TRBV3-1 (or the pseudogene TRBV3-2) to TRBJ1-3, with D tentatively TRBD1 (6 bases). V lost 3 bases and J 1 base, leaving 7 bases between the germline ends. This CDR3 contains 14 residues. The germline gives CDR1 LGHDT, CDR2 YNNKEL (reference sequence). CDR3 in DNA: TGTGCCAGCAGCCATAGGGGGTCTGGAAACACCATATATTTT. Protein product: CASSHRGSGNTIYF.

V is TRBV19 and J is TRBJ1-2, with 9 bases identical to TRBD1. Germline CDR1 reads LNHDA; CDR2 reads SQIVND (reference sequence). The CDR3 consists of 14 residues. The V gene end was trimmed by 5 bases and the J gene end by 8 bases; junction bases not matched to a gene: 9. CDR3 sequence reads: CASSETGGASGYTF. The CDR3 DNA is TGTGCCAGTAGTGAAACAGGGGGCGCTAGCGGCTACACCTTC.

This sequence joins TRBV28 and TRBJ2-5, with 8 nucleotides matching TRBD1. CDR3 size: 15 residues. With V trimmed by 5 bases and J by 3 bases, 8 bases remained unmatched. Per the germline V gene, CDR1 is MDHEN and CDR2 is SYDVKM. This chain's CDR3 is CASSLEGQAKETQYF. The CDR3, as DNA: TGTGCCAGCAGTCTAGAGGGACAGGCGAAAGAGACCCAGTACTTC. Filled out from reference TRBV28 and TRBJ2-5, the complete variable domain reads DVKVTQSSRYLVKRTGEKVFLECVQDMDHENMFWYRQDPGLGLRLIYFSYDVKMKEKGDIPEGYSVSREKKERFSLILESASTNQTSMYLCASSLEGQAKETQYFGPGTRLLVL.

The CDR3 spells CASYDAAFRDTQYF. The CDR3, as DNA: TGCGCCAGCTATGACGCGGCCTTCCGGGATACGCAGTATTTT. This rearrangement joins TRBV10-2 to TRBJ2-3, with D hard to call. The V end was cut by 8 bases, the J end by 6 bases, with 18 bases between. In germline, CDR1 is WSHSY, CDR2 SAAADI. The CDR3 has 14 amino acids.

As for this clone: At one of its ends the junction is not consistent with the germline gene, which may arise from a read error. The chain couples TRBV30 to TRBJ1-2, with 8 bases lining up with TRBD1. The CDR3 runs to 12 residues. CDR1 and CDR2 from the germline V gene are GTSNPN and SVGIG (reference sequence). The CDR3 coding sequence is TGTGCCTGGATAAGTCAGGGGGCTTTGGCGAACTTC. It is translated as CAWISQGALANF.

The chain couples TRBV28 to TRBJ1-6; D not certain. Between the trimmed V and J ends, which lost 5 bases and 3 bases, there was a span of 14 bases. CDR3 size: 16 residues. CDR1 is MDHEN and CDR2 is SYDVKM in the germline V gene. The CDR3 spells CASSRAGPHYNSPLHF. CDR3 nucleotides: TGTGCCAGCAGTCGTGCGGGCCCACACTATAATTCACCCCTCCACTTT.

The V and J genes are TRBV28 and TRBJ1-1; D call uncertain. V lost 0 bases to trimming and J lost 1 base, with 9 bases between them. This CDR3 is built from 15 residues. Germline assignment: CDR1 MDHEN and CDR2 SYDVKM. The chain's CDR3 is CASSLWNGGNTEAFF. The CDR3 bases are TGTGCCAGCAGTTTATGGAACGGTGGGAACACTGAAGCTTTCTTT.

The chain links TRBV7-3 to TRBJ2-2; D is unclear. The V and J ends lost 2 bases and 1 base respectively, with 5 bases between them. The CDR3 spans 14 residues. Looked up from germline, CDR1 is SGHTA and CDR2 is FQGTGA. CDR3 region: CASSLYRNTGELFF. CDR3 sequence (DNA): TGTGCCAGCAGCTTATACAGGAACACCGGGGAGCTGTTTTTT.

The chain carries TRBV30 and TRBJ1-5, with 7 positions matching TRBD1. In germline, CDR1 is GTSNPN, CDR2 SVGIG (reference sequence). The CDR3 contains 14 residues. V lost 4 bases to trimming and J lost 3 bases; unmatched junction nucleotides: 6. The CDR3 spells CAWTSGTDNQPQHF. For the CDR3, the DNA is TGTGCCTGGACCTCCGGGACAGACAATCAGCCCCAGCATTTT.

The J gene is TRBJ1-4, the V gene TRBV15; D possibly corresponds to TRBD1 (5 bases). CDR3 length: 17 amino acids. Germline V gene lookup returns CDR1 LNHNV and CDR2 YYDKDF (reference sequence). V was clipped by 1 base and J by 8 bases, with 20 bases between them. The CDR3 reads CATSRGIRTTTREKLFF. In nucleotides, the CDR3 is TGTGCCACCAGCAGAGGGATTAGGACAACAACGCGCGAAAAACTGTTTTTT.